The entry below describes one T cell receptor (beta chain). The antigen remains unidentified. Measured with immunoSEQ multiplex PCR; TCRdb has only the in-frame clones, and not every one. The repertoire includes approximately 20,000 clones, around 74% of them detected once, and roughly 25% sits in the top ten. Looked up from germline, CDR1 is SNHLY and CDR2 is FYNNEI. This CDR3 comprises 14 residues. Trimming left V 3 bases short and J 2 bases short, with 8 bases between. The data originate from a study of ipilimumab plus nivolumab after autologous stem cell transplantation. Study-level results: Authors suggest TCR repertoire, Treg phenotype and gut microbiota support further study.

This sequence originates from a male donor with diffuse large B-cell lymphoma. The chain couples TRBV2 to TRBJ2-1; no clear D. Sequenced here: PBMCs, sampled in a trial of ipilimumab plus nivolumab as post-transplant consolidation. Here the CDR3 DNA reads TGTGCCAGCAGTGACGGGTTTGCCTACAATGAGCAGTTCTTC. Amino acids: CASSDGFAYNEQFF.